The TCR beta chain under discussion was sequenced for a study of graft-versus-host responses after intestinal transplantation. Overall study findings and caveats: Subjects displaying graft-donor T cell macrochimerism possessed elevated graft-versus-host to host-versus-graft clonal ratios inside allografts.

Here immunoSEQ multiplex PCR was the method, and the copy in TCRdb shows in-frame clones only, minus some. Counted here are roughly 110,000 clones, more than 90% occurring once; the ten biggest clones make up approximately 0.22%. Per germline, CDR1 SEHNR and CDR2 FQNEAQ (reference sequence). The CDR3 is 15 amino acids. V dropped 3 bases and J dropped 2 bases, with 8 bases sitting between them. Comments on this clone: Its antigen remains unknown.

The material sequenced was unstimulated CD4+ T cells sorted from spleen or lymph node cells, taken before transplant. The clonotype originates from a human donor who was the organ donor for an intestinal transplant. The chain is built from TRBV7-9 and TRBJ2-6; tentative D call: TRBD1 (6 bases). In nucleotides, the CDR3 is TGTGCCAGCAGCTTTGAGGGGGCTGGGGCCAACGTCCTGACTTTC. This translates into CASSFEGAGANVLTF.